The clone carrying this T cell receptor (beta chain) was recorded many times. The library targeted TCRbeta and was prepared with unique molecular identifiers. TCRdb re-called the PCR reads with MiXCR, one entry per CDR3 protein. The sample shows a few hundred thousand distinct CDR3 sequences, around an eighth of them seen only once. V gave up 7 bases and J gave up 6 bases; unmatched junction bases: 10. The CDR3 consists of 16 residues. The data originate from a study of T-cell reconstitution after alpha-beta-depleted transplantation in children. The input for sequencing was PBMCs from the stem cell graft donor, taken from the stem cell graft. This receptor was obtained from a human donor who donated a stem cell graft to a child with combined immunodeficiency. The gene calls are TRBV12-3 or TRBV12-4 and TRBJ1-5; 12 nucleotides agree with TRBD1. CDR3 amino acids: CASNMGDRGHSQPQHF. As DNA, the CDR3 is TGTGCCAGCAACATGGGGGACAGGGGGCATAGTCAGCCCCAGCATTTT.